The next 13 T cell receptor beta chains were all read from a single sample in a study of T cell responses to AZD1222 COVID-19 vaccine. Clones were sequenced by immunoSEQ multiplex PCR, and TCRdb holds only the in-frame ones, with some missing. The sample yields some 99,000 clones, about 90% seen once. Source: peripheral blood, taken on day 0 of AZD1222 vaccination. The receptors were sampled from an adult in good health.

The V and J genes are TRBV5-8 and TRBJ1-2; 7 bases match TRBD1. Unmatched junction bases numbered 13, after V lost 7 bases and J lost 7 bases. Germline V gene sequence: CDR1 SGHTS, CDR2 YDEGEE. The CDR3 has 14 residues. The CDR3: CASLNVGGAAGYTF. The CDR3, as DNA: TGTGCCAGCTTGAATGTAGGGGGCGCGGCTGGCTACACCTTC.

The chain uses TRBV7-6 and TRBJ1-5, with D maybe TRBD1 (6 bases). CDR1 is SGHVS, CDR2 FNYEAQ, per germline. V dropped 1 base and J dropped 5 bases, with 12 bases sitting between them. The CDR3 is made up of 15 amino acids. CDR3 DNA: TGTGCCAGCAGCTTAGGGCCAGGGGTAGATCAGCCCCAGCATTTT. Protein sequence: CASSLGPGVDQPQHF.

The V and J genes are TRBV7-6 and TRBJ2-7, with TRBD1 as a possible D gene (5 bases). Germline CDR1 is SGHVS and CDR2 is FNYEAQ. Trimming pared 6 bases from V and 3 bases from J, leaving 9 bases between. This CDR3 has 12 amino acids. CDR3 residues: CASSVQGYEQYF. CDR3 in DNA: TGTGCCAGCAGTGTGCAGGGCTACGAGCAGTACTTC.

The rearrangement links TRBV7-3 to TRBJ2-5; TRBD1 or TRBD2 may be the D gene (5 bases each). CDR3 length equals 14 residues. V lost 1 base and J lost 4, with 10 bases in between. Germline CDR1 SGHTA, CDR2 FQGTGA. The CDR3 reads CASSLMPGRETQYF. Written as DNA, the CDR3 is TGTGCCAGCAGCTTAATGCCAGGGAGAGAGACCCAGTACTTC.

The V gene is TRBV12-3 or TRBV12-4, the J gene TRBJ1-2; D not resolved. This CDR3 is built from 12 residues. V lost 3 bases to trimming and J lost 6 bases, with 8 bases between them. The CDR3 nucleotides read TGTGCCAGCAGTTTCCTCGACAATGGCTACACCTTC. It translates to CASSFLDNGYTF.

V is TRBV3-1 (or the pseudogene TRBV3-2) and J is TRBJ1-6; D not certain. The germline V gene has CDR1 LGHDT and CDR2 YNNKEL (reference sequence). CDR3 length: 17 residues. The V end was cut by 0 bases, the J end by 8 bases, with 17 bases between. CDR3 sequence reads: CASSQDQGYVGDSPLHF. The CDR3 DNA is TGTGCCAGCAGCCAAGATCAAGGCTACGTTGGGGATTCACCCCTCCACTTT.

The V and J genes are TRBV18 and TRBJ1-1; D is ambiguous. The CDR3 consists of 17 residues. V was trimmed by 6 bases and J by 1 base, leaving 21 bases between them. Germline V gene lookup returns CDR1 KGHSH and CDR2 LQKENI. The CDR3 nucleotides are TGTGCCAGCTCCTCCAACGCAGTTGTGGGCGGGAACACTGAAGCTTTCTTT. Translation: CASSSNAVVGGNTEAFF.

The V and J genes are TRBV19 and TRBJ1-4; the match to TRBD1 covers 9 bases. J was trimmed by 7 bases and V by 2 bases; bases with no gene match: 8. Germline CDR1 and CDR2: LNHDA and SQIVND (reference sequence). The CDR3 has 16 residues. CDR3 amino acids: CASSIRQGVPAEKLFF. CDR3 coding DNA: TGTGCCAGTAGTATACGACAGGGGGTTCCTGCTGAAAAACTGTTTTTT.

Of note for this clone: Other nucleotide sequences in the sample specify the same CDR3. This chain uses TRBV27 with TRBJ1-2; possibly TRBD1 for D (5 bases). The V end was cut by 5 bases, the J end by 5 bases, with 9 bases between. In germline, CDR1 is MNHEY, CDR2 SMNVEV (reference sequence). The CDR3 extends over 12 amino acids. This CDR3 reads CASSTGPYGYTF. Written as DNA, the CDR3 is TGTGCCAGCAGTACGGGGCCGTATGGCTACACCTTC.

The chain carries TRBV2 and TRBJ1-1; 7 bases map to TRBD1. The CDR3 contains 12 residues. The germline V gene encodes CDR1 SNHLY and CDR2 FYNNEI. V lost 6 bases, J lost 5 bases, and 3 bases stayed unmatched. The CDR3: CASRHRGTEAFF. The CDR3 nucleotides read TGTGCCAGCAGACACAGGGGTACTGAAGCTTTCTTT.

The chain uses TRBV7-9 and TRBJ1-1; D may be TRBD1 (5 bases). The CDR3 sequence is 16 residues long. With 1 base removed from V and 1 base from J, the gap between germline ends came to 13 bases. Germline V gene data show CDR1 as SEHNR and CDR2 as FQNEAQ (reference sequence). CDR3: CASSLGGSRANTEAFF. CDR3 DNA sequence: TGTGCCAGCAGCTTAGGTGGGAGCAGGGCGAACACTGAAGCTTTCTTT.

The V call is TRBV19, the J call TRBJ2-1; 8 nucleotides match TRBD2. V trimming: 3 bases; J trimming: 13 bases; junction bases outside the gene matches: 11. Germline CDR1 LNHDA, CDR2 SQIVND (reference sequence). This CDR3 region has 14 residues. The CDR3 region has the DNA TGTGCCAGTAGTATGAGCCTCACTAGCGGACCACAGTTCTTC. As protein: CASSMSLTSGPQFF.

The chain couples TRBV2 to TRBJ1-5; D remains unclear. The V end was cut by 0 bases, the J end by 9 bases, with 9 bases between. The germline gives CDR1 SNHLY, CDR2 FYNNEI. The CDR3 runs 13 residues. CDR3 protein: CASSEAPRVPQHF. Here the CDR3 DNA reads TGTGCCAGCAGTGAAGCGCCAAGAGTGCCCCAGCATTTT.